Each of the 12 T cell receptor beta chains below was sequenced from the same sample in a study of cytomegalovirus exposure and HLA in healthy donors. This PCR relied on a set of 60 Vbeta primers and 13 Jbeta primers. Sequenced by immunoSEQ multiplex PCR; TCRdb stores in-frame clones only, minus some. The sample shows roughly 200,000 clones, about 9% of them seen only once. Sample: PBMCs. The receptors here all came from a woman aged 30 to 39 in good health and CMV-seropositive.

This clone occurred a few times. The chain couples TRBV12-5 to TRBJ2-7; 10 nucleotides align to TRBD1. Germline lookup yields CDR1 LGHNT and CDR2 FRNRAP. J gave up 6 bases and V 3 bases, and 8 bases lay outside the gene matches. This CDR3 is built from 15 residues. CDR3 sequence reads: CASGLPGQGKFEQYF. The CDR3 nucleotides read TGTGCTAGTGGTTTACCGGGACAGGGGAAATTCGAGCAGTACTTC.

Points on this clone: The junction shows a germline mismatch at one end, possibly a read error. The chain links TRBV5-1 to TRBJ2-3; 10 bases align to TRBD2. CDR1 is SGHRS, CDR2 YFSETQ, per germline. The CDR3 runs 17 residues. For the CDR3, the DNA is TGCGTCAGCAGCTTGTCCGCCCTAGCGGGAGCCGCAGATACGCAGTATTTT. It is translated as CVSSLSALAGAADTQYF.

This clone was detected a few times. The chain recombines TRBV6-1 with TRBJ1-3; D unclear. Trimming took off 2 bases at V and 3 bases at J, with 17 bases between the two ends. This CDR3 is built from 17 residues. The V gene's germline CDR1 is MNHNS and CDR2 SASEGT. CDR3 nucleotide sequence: TGTGCCAGCAGTGAATCTAGGTTCGGGTTAGGTGGAAACACCATATATTTT. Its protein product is CASSESRFGLGGNTIYF.

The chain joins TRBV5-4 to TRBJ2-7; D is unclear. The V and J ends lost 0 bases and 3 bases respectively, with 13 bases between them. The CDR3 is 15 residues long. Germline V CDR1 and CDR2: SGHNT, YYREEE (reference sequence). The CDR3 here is CASSLGSGHFYEQYF. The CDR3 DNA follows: TGTGCCAGCAGCTTGGGGTCAGGCCACTTCTACGAGCAGTACTTC.

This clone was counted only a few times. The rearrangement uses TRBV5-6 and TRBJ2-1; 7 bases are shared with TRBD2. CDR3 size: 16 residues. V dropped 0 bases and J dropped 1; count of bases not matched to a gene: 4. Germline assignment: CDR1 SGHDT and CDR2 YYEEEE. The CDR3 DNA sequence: TGTGCCAGCAGCTTGGCGGCGGGAGTGTCCTACAATGAGCAGTTCTTC. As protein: CASSLAAGVSYNEQFF.

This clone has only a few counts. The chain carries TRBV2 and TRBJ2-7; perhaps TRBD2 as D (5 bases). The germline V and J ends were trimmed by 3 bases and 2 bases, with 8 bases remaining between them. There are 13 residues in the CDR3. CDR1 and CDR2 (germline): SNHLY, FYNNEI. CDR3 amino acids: CASSDERTYEQYF. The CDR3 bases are TGTGCCAGCAGTGACGAGCGGACCTACGAGCAGTACTTC. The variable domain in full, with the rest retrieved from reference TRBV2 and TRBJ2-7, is EPEVTQTPSHQVTQMGQEVILRCVPISNHLYFYWYRQILGQKVEFLVSFYNNEISEKSEIFDDQFSVERPDGSNFTLKIRSTKLEDSAMYFCASSDERTYEQYFGPGTRLTVT.

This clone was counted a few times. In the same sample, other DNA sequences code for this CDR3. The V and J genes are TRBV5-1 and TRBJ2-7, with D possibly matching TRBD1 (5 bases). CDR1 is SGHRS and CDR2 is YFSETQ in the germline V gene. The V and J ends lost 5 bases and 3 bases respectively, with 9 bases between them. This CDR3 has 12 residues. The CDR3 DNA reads TGCGCCAGCAGTCGCGACAGCTACGAGCAGTACTTC. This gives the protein CASSRDSYEQYF. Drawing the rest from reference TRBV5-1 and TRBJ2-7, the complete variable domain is KAGVTQTPRYLIKTRGQQVTLSCSPISGHRSVSWYQQTPGQGLQFLFEYFSETQRNKGNFPGRFSGRQFSNSRSEMNVSTLELGDSALYLCASSRDSYEQYFGPGTRLTVT.

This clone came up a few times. DNA of the CDR3: TGTGCCAGCAGCTTTTACTACGAGCAGTACTTC. Encoded protein: CASSFYYEQYF. The chain recombines TRBV11-2 with TRBJ2-7, with D unresolved. V was clipped by 3 bases and J by 3 bases, with 3 bases between them. Germline V CDR1 and CDR2: SGHAT, FQNNGV. CDR3 length equals 11 residues.

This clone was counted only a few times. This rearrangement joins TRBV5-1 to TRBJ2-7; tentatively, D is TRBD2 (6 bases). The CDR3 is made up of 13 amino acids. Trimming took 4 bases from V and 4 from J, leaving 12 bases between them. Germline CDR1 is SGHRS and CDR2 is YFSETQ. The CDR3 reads CASSTGGAYEQYF. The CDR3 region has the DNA TGCGCCAGCAGCACCGGCGGGGCTTACGAGCAGTACTTC.

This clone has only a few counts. CDR3 bases: TGTGCCAGCTCACTGGGGACAGGGGGCGACGAGCAGTACTTC. The encoded protein is CASSLGTGGDEQYF. The chain links TRBV18 to TRBJ2-7; 12 nucleotides match TRBD1. The CDR3 is made up of 14 amino acids. Germline assignment: CDR1 KGHSH and CDR2 LQKENI. Unmatched junction bases numbered 3, after V lost 4 bases and J lost 5 bases.

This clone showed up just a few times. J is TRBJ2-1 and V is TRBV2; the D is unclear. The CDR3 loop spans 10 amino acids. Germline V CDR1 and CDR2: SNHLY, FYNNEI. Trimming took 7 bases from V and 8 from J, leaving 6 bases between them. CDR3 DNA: TGTGCCAGCATTCTATATGAGCAGTTCTTC. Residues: CASILYEQFF.

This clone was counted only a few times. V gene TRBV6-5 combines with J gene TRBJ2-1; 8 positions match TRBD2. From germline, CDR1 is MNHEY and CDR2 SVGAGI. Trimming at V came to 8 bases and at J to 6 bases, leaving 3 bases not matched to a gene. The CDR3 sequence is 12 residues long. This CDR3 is CASRTSFNEQFF. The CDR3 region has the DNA TGTGCCAGCCGGACTAGCTTCAATGAGCAGTTCTTC.